The 30 T cell receptor beta chains below were found in one sample sequenced in a study of T-cell memory formation after mild COVID-19. One entry per CDR3 protein, called by TCRdb with MiXCR from the 5' RACE reads. Seen here are 350,000 to 500,000 distinct CDR3 sequences, under 20% observed once, and the top ten hold 20% to 25%. The sequencing input was PBMCs or a T cell subset sorted from them (not recorded which). These receptors were taken from a man aged 18-30 years who had mild COVID-19 (a few samples of this study predate the infection). Cell type and time point are not known.

This clonotype was found a few times. The chain uses TRBV5-1 and TRBJ2-7; D might be TRBD1 (5 bases). V lost 4 bases, J lost 2 bases, and 10 bases lay in between. Germline V gives CDR1 SGHRS, CDR2 YFSETQ. The CDR3 is made up of 13 amino acids. CDR3 sequence (DNA): TGCGCCAGCAGCAACGACAGACCCTACGAGCAGTACTTC. It yields the protein CASSNDRPYEQYF.

In its sample, this clonotype was seen many times. V is TRBV15 and J is TRBJ1-1; D unclear. Germline V lookup: CDR1 LNHNV, CDR2 YYDKDF (reference sequence). There are 12 residues in the CDR3. Trimming removed 1 base from V and 4 bases from J, with 4 bases in between. Here the CDR3 reads CATSRVGTEAFF. The CDR3 nucleotides are TGTGCCACCAGCAGAGTTGGCACTGAAGCTTTCTTT.

This clonotype appeared a few times. V and J are TRBV5-1 and TRBJ2-1; a weak D match, TRBD1 (6 bases). The length of the CDR3 is 17 residues. V was pared by 3 bases and J by 8 bases, with 24 bases between. Germline V CDR1 and CDR2: SGHRS, YFSETQ. CDR3 DNA: TGCGCCAGCAGCTCTGTTATTAACGGACAGAGAAGGCATGAGCAGTTCTTC. Translated, it gives CASSSVINGQRRHEQFF. Full variable domain (rest looked up from reference TRBV5-1 and TRBJ2-1): KAGVTQTPRYLIKTRGQQVTLSCSPISGHRSVSWYQQTPGQGLQFLFEYFSETQRNKGNFPGRFSGRQFSNSRSEMNVSTLELGDSALYLCASSSVINGQRRHEQFFGPGTRLTVL.

V and J are TRBV5-1 and TRBJ2-7, with D possibly being TRBD1 (6 bases). The CDR3 is made up of 18 amino acids. V gave up 0 bases and J gave up 1 base, with 20 bases separating them. Germline assignment: CDR1 SGHRS and CDR2 YFSETQ. The CDR3 loop reads CASSLAPSAGAKSYEQYF. The CDR3 nucleotides read TGCGCCAGCAGCTTGGCCCCGTCAGCAGGGGCCAAGTCCTACGAGCAGTACTTC.

The rearrangement joins TRBV7-8 to TRBJ1-4; maybe TRBD1 (5 bases). V lost 4 bases and J lost 8, with 17 bases in between. This CDR3 contains 15 residues. Germline V gene data show CDR1 as SGHVS and CDR2 as FQNEAQ. In DNA, the CDR3 is TGTGCCAGCAGCTCCGCGGGGGAGCGTCGAGAAAAACTGTTTTTT. This translates into CASSSAGERREKLFF. Full variable domain (rest looked up from reference TRBV7-8 and TRBJ1-4): GAGVSQSPRYKVAKRGQDVALRCDPISGHVSLFWYQQALGQGPEFLTYFQNEAQLDKSGLPSDRFFAERPEGSVSTLKIQRTQQEDSAVYLCASSSAGERREKLFFGSGTQLSVL.

This clonotype was counted at least ten times. The gene calls are TRBV6-2 or TRBV6-3 and TRBJ2-5, with 8 bases aligning to TRBD2. Germline V gene sequence: CDR1 MNHEY, CDR2 SVGEGT. J was trimmed by 1 base and V by 2 bases; bases with no gene match: 3. The CDR3 has 15 amino acids. The CDR3 region has the DNA TGTGCCAGCAGTTACACAAGCGGGGGCCAAGAGACCCAGTACTTC. Translated: CASSYTSGGQETQYF.

This clonotype was observed a few times. This chain uses TRBV19 with TRBJ2-1; 8 nucleotides agree with TRBD1. The CDR3 extends over 13 amino acids. J gave up 6 bases and V 8 bases, and 6 bases lay outside the gene matches. The germline V gene has CDR1 LNHDA and CDR2 SQIVND (reference sequence). CDR3 bases: TGTGCCAGTCAGACAGGGGTCGGCAATGAGCAGTTCTTC. This encodes CASQTGVGNEQFF. The full variable domain, rest sourced from reference TRBV19 and TRBJ2-1, is DGGITQSPKYLFRKEGQNVTLSCEQNLNHDAMYWYRQDPGQGLRLIYYSQIVNDFQKGDIAEGYSVSREKKESFPLTVTSAQKNPTAFYLCASQTGVGNEQFFGPGTRLTVL.

The rearrangement links TRBV20-1 to TRBJ1-6; D gene unclear. The V gene lost 3 bases and the J gene lost 8 bases, with 11 bases spanning the gap. The V gene's germline CDR1 is DFQATT and CDR2 SNEGSKA (reference sequence). CDR3 size: 13 residues. This CDR3 is CSASRVGYSPLHF. The CDR3 nucleotides read TGCAGTGCTAGTAGGGTTGGTTATTCACCCCTCCACTTT.

In its sample, this clonotype was seen a few times. The V and J genes are TRBV25-1 and TRBJ1-2, with D perhaps TRBD1 (5 bases). CDR1 and CDR2 (germline): MGHDK, SYGVNS. The V end was cut by 4 bases, the J end by 9 bases, with 12 bases between. This CDR3 comprises 12 residues. CDR3 region: CASSVIEGSYTF. The CDR3 bases are TGTGCCAGCAGTGTGATCGAGGGGAGCTACACCTTC.

CDR3 sequence reads: CASSLRGPIYNEQFF. The CDR3 DNA follows: TGTGCCAGCAGCTTGCGAGGTCCCATTTACAATGAGCAGTTCTTC. The chain links TRBV5-6 to TRBJ2-1; no reliable D call. Germline V gives CDR1 SGHDT, CDR2 YYEEEE. Between the trimmed V and J ends, which lost 1 base and 4 bases, there was a span of 12 bases. This CDR3 region has 15 residues.

This clonotype was observed a few times. The V and J genes are TRBV7-9 and TRBJ2-3, with D hard to call. The germline V and J ends were trimmed by 6 bases and 5 bases, with 6 bases remaining between them. Per germline, CDR1 SEHNR and CDR2 FQNEAQ (reference sequence). This CDR3 comprises 11 residues. The CDR3 bases are TGTGCCAGCAGGGTGGGAGATACGCAGTATTTT. Translating it yields CASRVGDTQYF.

The chain combines TRBV7-2 with TRBJ2-7, with 12 bases identical to TRBD2. Germline assignment: CDR1 SGHTA and CDR2 FQGNSA. V lost 5 bases and J lost 4; bases outside the gene matches: 9. This CDR3 contains 16 residues. In DNA, the CDR3 is TGTGCCAGCAGCCAGGCCTCTAGCGGGGGGGCTTACGAGCAGTACTTC. Protein product: CASSQASSGGAYEQYF.

The chain links TRBV2 to TRBJ2-3; D may be TRBD2 (5 bases). Germline V gene data show CDR1 as SNHLY and CDR2 as FYNNEI. V was clipped by 6 bases and J by 6 bases, with 13 bases between them. This CDR3 has 13 residues. This CDR3 reads CASSPRQRDTQYF. The CDR3 DNA sequence: TGTGCCAGCAGCCCCCGTCAGCGGGATACGCAGTATTTT.

The chain combines TRBV3-1 with TRBJ1-5; TRBD1 agrees at 7 bases. Germline assignment: CDR1 LGHDT and CDR2 YNNKEL (reference sequence). The CDR3 totals 13 residues. V was clipped by 2 bases and J by 7 bases; unmatched bases: 2. As DNA, the CDR3 is TGTGCCAGCAGCCAAACAGGGGAACAGCCCCAGCATTTT. Encoded protein: CASSQTGEQPQHF.

The chain recombines TRBV7-2 with TRBJ2-1; no clear D gene. V was clipped by 1 base and J by 6 bases, with 13 bases between them. CDR1 is SGHTA and CDR2 is FQGNSA in the germline V gene. The CDR3 consists of 15 residues. This chain's CDR3 is CASSLVVSSLNEQFF. The CDR3 nucleotides are TGTGCCAGCAGCTTAGTTGTCTCGAGCCTCAATGAGCAGTTCTTC.

The genes are TRBV7-3 and TRBJ2-3; D call uncertain. Germline assignment: CDR1 SGHTA and CDR2 FQGTGA. Trimming cost V 3 bases and J 1 base, with 5 bases left between them. The CDR3 runs 13 residues. The CDR3 nucleotides are TGTGCCAGCAGCTTCTTTCGCACAGATACGCAGTATTTT. This translates into CASSFFRTDTQYF. Full variable domain (remainder filled in from reference TRBV7-3 and TRBJ2-3): GAGVSQTPSNKVTEKGKYVELRCDPISGHTALYWYRQSLGQGPEFLIYFQGTGAADDSGLPNDRFFAVRPEGSVSTLKIQRTERGDSAVYLCASSFFRTDTQYFGPGTRLTVL.

This clonotype was counted only a few times. The rearrangement links TRBV4-1 to TRBJ2-1, with D possibly being TRBD1 (6 bases). The CDR3 covers 13 residues. CDR1 and CDR2 (germline): MGHRA, YSYEKL. With 0 bases removed from V and 10 bases from J, the gap between germline ends came to 10 bases. The CDR3: CASSQERGTEQFF. In nucleotides, the CDR3 is TGCGCCAGCAGCCAAGAGAGGGGGACCGAGCAGTTCTTC.

This clonotype turned up a few times. The chain links TRBV2 to TRBJ2-3; 11 positions agree with TRBD2. V gave up 4 bases and J gave up 9 bases; unmatched junction bases: 9. Germline-derived CDR1 and CDR2 are SNHLY and FYNNEI. This CDR3 has 15 amino acids. This CDR3 reads CASSGTSGFPGTQYF. The CDR3 nucleotides are TGTGCCAGCAGTGGGACTAGCGGGTTCCCAGGGACGCAGTATTTT.

The chain recombines TRBV7-2 with TRBJ2-5; possibly TRBD2 for D (6 bases). Trimming shortened V by 5 bases and J by 5 bases, and 12 bases separated the two germline ends. The CDR3 extends over 13 amino acids. Germline assignment: CDR1 SGHTA and CDR2 FQGNSA. The CDR3 sequence is CASSATAGETQYF. CDR3 in DNA: TGTGCCAGCAGCGCGACAGCGGGTGAGACCCAGTACTTC.

In its sample, this clonotype was seen a few times. Here the CDR3 reads CASRGHETYEQYV. CDR3 DNA sequence: TGTGCCAGCAGAGGACACGAAACCTACGAGCAGTACGTC. This sequence joins TRBV6-6 and TRBJ2-7; maybe TRBD1 (5 bases). The V gene's germline CDR1 is MNHNY and CDR2 SVGAGI (reference sequence). CDR3 length equals 13 residues. The V gene lost 6 bases and the J gene lost 2 bases, with 11 bases spanning the gap.

This sequence joins TRBV4-1 and TRBJ2-3; 12 bases are shared with TRBD2. Trimming took 1 base from V and 15 from J; bases not matched to a gene: 8. The V gene's germline CDR1 is MGHRA and CDR2 YSYEKL. This CDR3 region has 14 residues. CDR3 in amino acids: CASSQAPGLAGTYF. DNA of the CDR3: TGCGCCAGCAGCCAAGCCCCGGGACTAGCGGGTACTTATTTT.

This clonotype was counted between two and nine times. This chain uses TRBV7-2 with TRBJ2-3; 7 nucleotides line up with TRBD2. CDR3 size: 13 residues. After removal of 8 bases from V and 3 bases from J, the junction contained 5 bases not matched to a gene. Germline lookup yields CDR1 SGHTA and CDR2 FQGNSA. CDR3 bases: TGTGCCAGCGGAAGGGAGGGGACAGATACGCAGTATTTT. Its translation is CASGREGTDTQYF.

The chain combines TRBV6-5 with TRBJ1-1, with 7 bases aligning to TRBD1. This CDR3 has 14 amino acids. Looked up from germline, CDR1 is MNHEY and CDR2 is SVGAGI. CDR3 nucleotides: TGTGCTTCCTCCGGGACAGACCTGAACACTGAAGCTTTCTTT. Protein product: CASSGTDLNTEAFF.

This chain connects TRBV7-2 to TRBJ2-3, with D perhaps TRBD1 (6 bases). CDR1 SGHTA and CDR2 FQGNSA come from the germline V gene. The CDR3 has 16 amino acids. The V end was cut by 6 bases, the J end by 1 base, with 17 bases between. In nucleotides, the CDR3 is TGTGCCAGCAGAGAACAGGGTGAGAGAGGCACAGATACGCAGTATTTT. Translating gives CASREQGERGTDTQYF.

This chain links TRBV20-1 with TRBJ2-4; D may be TRBD1 or TRBD2 (6 bases each). The CDR3 totals 13 residues. The germline CDR1 and CDR2 sequences are DFQATT and SNEGSKA (reference sequence). Trimming removed 6 bases at V and 1 base at J, with 10 bases between. The CDR3 is CSAQGGAKNIQYF. CDR3 nucleotides: TGCAGTGCCCAAGGGGGGGCCAAAAACATTCAGTACTTC.

The CDR3, as DNA: TGCGCCAGCAGCCTCGGGACAGGGGTAAGGAACACTGAAGCTTTCTTT. Translating gives CASSLGTGVRNTEAFF. V usage is TRBV4-1 and J usage is TRBJ1-1, with 10 bases aligning to TRBD1. The CDR3 length is 16 residues. CDR1 MGHRA and CDR2 YSYEKL come from the germline V gene. V was pared by 4 bases and J by 1 base, with 6 bases of the junction left unmatched.

This sequence joins TRBV6-2 or TRBV6-3 and TRBJ2-1; no reliable D call. Germline values: CDR1 MNHEY, CDR2 SVGEGT. CDR3 length: 16 residues. The V and J ends lost 0 bases and 5 bases respectively, with 14 bases between them. The CDR3, as DNA: TGTGCCAGCAGTTACTCGTGGAGCTACCACCACAATGAGCAGTTCTTC. It encodes CASSYSWSYHHNEQFF.

This chain uses TRBV30 with TRBJ2-2, with D perhaps matching TRBD1 (6 bases). V lost 3 bases and J 7 bases, leaving 15 bases between the germline ends. CDR3 length equals 14 residues. Germline V gene sequence: CDR1 GTSNPN, CDR2 SVGIG (reference sequence). The CDR3: CAWSVAGAGGELFF. CDR3 DNA sequence: TGTGCCTGGAGCGTAGCAGGGGCGGGCGGGGAGCTGTTTTTT.

This clonotype was detected many times. The chain combines TRBV5-1 with TRBJ1-6; D not certain. V lost 0 bases to trimming and J lost 9 bases, with 16 bases between them. The CDR3 is 16 residues long. Germline V gives CDR1 SGHRS, CDR2 YFSETQ. CDR3 region: CASSLAVAGDGSPLHF. The DNA of the CDR3 is TGCGCCAGCAGCTTGGCCGTCGCAGGCGATGGTTCACCCCTCCACTTT.

The chain links TRBV7-3 to TRBJ2-1; TRBD1 is a possible D gene (6 bases). The CDR3 totals 15 residues. Trimming cost V 2 bases and J 5 bases, with 13 bases left between them. Germline CDR1 and CDR2: SGHTA and FQGTGA. The DNA for the CDR3 is TGTGCCAGCAGCTTAGGCCAAGGGGGTGACAATGAGCAGTTCTTC. Protein product: CASSLGQGGDNEQFF.